This TCR beta chain appears in the sequencing data of a study of blood T cell repertoires in COVID-19. Authors' data handling: Nucleated cell counts were estimated from reference gene primer amplification. Profiling relied on immunoSEQ multiplex PCR, and the TCRdb table lists in-frame clones only, not all of them. V and J calls and clone size are as listed in that table; D and trimming were resolved from the DNA. The table lists fewer than 120,000 clones, 76% of them singletons. This clone was observed once. The CDR3 runs to 16 residues. Germline CDR1 reads SGHKS; CDR2 reads YYEKEE (reference sequence). J gave up 2 bases and V 2 bases, and 10 bases lay outside the gene matches.

Sample: peripheral blood. The chain recombines TRBV5-5 with TRBJ2-7; the match to TRBD1 covers 7 bases. This sequence was found in a woman over 75 with acute or convalescent COVID-19. CDR3 sequence reads: CASSLVPGQQTYEQYF. CDR3 in DNA: TGTGCCAGCAGCTTAGTGCCGGGACAGCAAACCTACGAGCAGTACTTC.